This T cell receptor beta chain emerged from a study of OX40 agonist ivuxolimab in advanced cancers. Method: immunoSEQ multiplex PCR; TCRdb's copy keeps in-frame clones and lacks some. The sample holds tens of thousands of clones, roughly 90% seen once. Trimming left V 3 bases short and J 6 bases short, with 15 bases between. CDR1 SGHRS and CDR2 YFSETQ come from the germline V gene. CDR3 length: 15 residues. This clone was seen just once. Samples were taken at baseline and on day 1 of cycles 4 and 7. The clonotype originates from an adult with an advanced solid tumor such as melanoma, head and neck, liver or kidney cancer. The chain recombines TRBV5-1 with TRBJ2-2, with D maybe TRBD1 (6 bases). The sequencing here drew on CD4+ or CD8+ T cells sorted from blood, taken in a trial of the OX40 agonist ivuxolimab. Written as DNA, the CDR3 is TGCGCCAGCAGCTCAAGACCTCAGGGGTCCGGGGAGCTGTTTTTT. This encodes CASSSRPQGSGELFF. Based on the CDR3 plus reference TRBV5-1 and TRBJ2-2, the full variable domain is KAGVTQTPRYLIKTRGQQVTLSCSPISGHRSVSWYQQTPGQGLQFLFEYFSETQRNKGNFPGRFSGRQFSNSRSEMNVSTLELGDSALYLCASSSRPQGSGELFFGEGSRLTVL.